Listed here is a single T cell receptor (beta chain). Antigen unknown. The sample is drawn from a study of T cell responses to AZD1222 COVID-19 vaccine. Findings and limits, study-wide: Epitopes outside B.1.351 and B.1.1.7 mutated regions reportedly drew nearly half of spike TCRs. AZD1222 recipients seropositive at baseline numbered only six or seven. Clonal diversity may have been underestimated in mostly white British donors. Repertoires in all cases were sampled only once the peak T cell response had passed.

Here immunoSEQ multiplex PCR was the method, and the copy in TCRdb shows in-frame clones only, minus some. The table includes around 150,000 clones, about 93% detected once. The CDR3 runs 14 residues. CDR1 and CDR2 from the germline V gene are MNHEY and SVGAGI. V was cut by 5 bases and J by 3 bases, with 11 bases left in between. The sequencing used peripheral blood, collected 28 days after the second AZD1222 dose. The gene calls are TRBV6-5 and TRBJ1-3, with D possibly being TRBD1 (5 bases). This sequence originates from an adult who received the AZD1222 COVID-19 vaccine. CDR3 DNA: TGTGCCAGCAGTCAACGGGGCAGTGGAAACACCATATATTTT. Its translation is CASSQRGSGNTIYF.